The next 5 T cell receptor beta chains were all read from a single sample in a study of blood T cell repertoires in COVID-19. The assay was immunoSEQ multiplex PCR, and TCRdb's table has in-frame clones only and misses some. Among more than 300,000 clones, 85% to 90% were seen once, and the ten largest hold about 9.4%. The material sequenced was PBMCs or T cells enriched from blood (not recorded which). The receptors come from a young woman who had recovered from COVID-19.

The chain carries TRBV10-3 and TRBJ1-3, with D tentatively TRBD1 (5 bases). V gave up 3 bases and J gave up 0 bases, with 12 bases separating them. The length of the CDR3 is 16 residues. Germline CDR1 and CDR2: ENHRY and SYGVKD. CDR3 in DNA: TGTGCCATCAGTGAAACAGGCCTGAGCTCTGGAAACACCATATATTTT. It is translated as CAISETGLSSGNTIYF.

This chain connects TRBV5-1 to TRBJ1-4, with 9 bases matching TRBD1. Germline lookup yields CDR1 SGHRS and CDR2 YFSETQ. CDR3 length: 14 amino acids. The ends lost 5 bases at V and 8 bases at J; junction bases unmatched: 7. CDR3 DNA: TGCGCCAGCAGACCCGGGACAGGGCGCGAAAAACTGTTTTTT. Residues: CASRPGTGREKLFF.

This clone was detected once. The rearrangement links TRBV3-1 (or the pseudogene TRBV3-2) to TRBJ2-1, with 15 bases fitting TRBD2. The CDR3 runs to 16 residues. V trimming: 4 bases; J trimming: 7 bases; junction bases outside the gene matches: 5. Germline V gene sequence: CDR1 LGHDT, CDR2 YNNKEL (reference sequence). The CDR3 DNA sequence: TGTGCCAGCAGCCCTTGGACTAGCGGGGGGGCAAATGAGCAGTTCTTC. This sequence encodes CASSPWTSGGANEQFF.

V gene TRBV14 combines with J gene TRBJ2-1, with TRBD2 matching 7 bases. The CDR3 spans 18 residues. Trimming removed 1 base from V and 6 bases from J; junction bases left unmatched: 15. Germline V gene data show CDR1 as SGHDN and CDR2 as FVKESK. The CDR3 DNA reads as TGTGCCAGCAGCCAAGGTTGGGGTCGAGCGGGCGGGGGCAATGAGCAGTTCTTC. It codes for CASSQGWGRAGGGNEQFF.

The table lists this clone with a few counts. The gene calls are TRBV5-1 and TRBJ1-3; TRBD1 might be the D (5 bases). The CDR3 totals 15 residues. Germline assignment: CDR1 SGHRS and CDR2 YFSETQ. Trimming left V 0 bases short and J 2 bases short, with 9 bases between. CDR3 coding DNA: TGCGCCAGCAGCTTGGCGGCAGGGCCTGGAAACACCATATATTTT. This sequence encodes CASSLAAGPGNTIYF.